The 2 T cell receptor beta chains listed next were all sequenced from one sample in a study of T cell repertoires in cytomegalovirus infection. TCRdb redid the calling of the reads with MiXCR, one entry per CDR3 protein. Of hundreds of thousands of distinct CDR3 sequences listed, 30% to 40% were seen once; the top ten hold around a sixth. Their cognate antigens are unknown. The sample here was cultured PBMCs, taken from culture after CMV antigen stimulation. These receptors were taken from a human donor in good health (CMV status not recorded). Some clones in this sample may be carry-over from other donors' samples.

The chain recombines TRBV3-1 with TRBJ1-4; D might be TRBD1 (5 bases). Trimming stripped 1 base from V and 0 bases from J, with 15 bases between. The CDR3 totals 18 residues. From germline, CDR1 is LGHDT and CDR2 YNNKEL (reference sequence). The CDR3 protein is CASSQVKATDATNEKLFF. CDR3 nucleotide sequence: TGTGCCAGCAGCCAAGTCAAAGCGACAGATGCAACTAATGAAAAACTGTTTTTT.

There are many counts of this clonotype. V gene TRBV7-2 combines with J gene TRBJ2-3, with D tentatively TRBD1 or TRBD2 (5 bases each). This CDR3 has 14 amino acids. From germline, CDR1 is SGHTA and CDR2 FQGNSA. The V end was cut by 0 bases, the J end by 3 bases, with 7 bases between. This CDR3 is CASSLAGVTDTQYF. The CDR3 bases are TGTGCCAGCAGCTTAGCGGGGGTGACAGATACGCAGTATTTT.